The next 14 T cell receptor beta chains were all read from a single sample in a study of T cell repertoires in cytomegalovirus infection. These receptors lack a known antigen. MiXCR was run by TCRdb on the reads, yielding one entry per CDR3 protein. The sample lists around 89,000 distinct CDR3 sequences; around 32% were seen once. The specimen was CD8+ T cells from cultured PBMCs, collected from culture after CMV antigen stimulation. All receptors come from a human donor in good health (CMV status not recorded). Some clones in this sample may be carry-over from other donors' samples.

This clonotype has at least ten counts. V and J are TRBV6-6 and TRBJ2-1; 7 nucleotides line up with TRBD2. The CDR3 has 15 residues. Losses at the gene ends were 6 bases for V and 0 bases for J; bases not matched to a gene: 5. Germline lookup yields CDR1 MNHNY and CDR2 SVGAGI (reference sequence). In nucleotides, the CDR3 is TGTGCCAGCAGCATCGGGACTACCTCCTACAATGAGCAGTTCTTC. Translating it yields CASSIGTTSYNEQFF.

This clonotype was counted once. This chain connects TRBV5-4 to TRBJ2-7; 7 positions agree with TRBD1. J lost 0 bases, V lost 3 bases, and 6 bases had no gene match. This CDR3 has 15 amino acids. CDR1 is SGHNT and CDR2 is YYREEE in the germline V gene (reference sequence). CDR3 protein: CASSSGQRSSYEQYF. The CDR3 DNA sequence: TGTGCCAGCAGCTCGGGACAGAGGAGCTCCTACGAGCAGTACTTC.

This clonotype appeared many times. The rearrangement links TRBV7-8 to TRBJ2-1, with 9 bases fitting TRBD2. Trimming cost V 1 base and J 5 bases; bases outside gene matches: 3. The CDR3 consists of 15 residues. Per the germline V gene, CDR1 is SGHVS and CDR2 is FQNEAQ. The CDR3 loop is CASSLGGGGNNEQFF. The CDR3 region has the DNA TGTGCCAGCAGCTTAGGCGGGGGGGGAAACAATGAGCAGTTCTTC.

This clonotype was counted ten times or more. The chain recombines TRBV12-3 or TRBV12-4 with TRBJ1-4, with D perhaps TRBD1 (5 bases). CDR3 size: 14 residues. Trimming took off 7 bases at V and 10 bases at J, with 19 bases between the two ends. In nucleotides, the CDR3 is TGTGCCAGCACCCCGCTGGCAGGGAGGGGAAAACTGTTTTTT. Translating it yields CASTPLAGRGKLFF.

The chain has TRBV28 and TRBJ2-5; 13 bases align to TRBD2. Per germline, CDR1 MDHEN and CDR2 SYDVKM. This CDR3 region has 16 residues. J lost 1 base, V lost 5 bases, and 4 bases had no gene match. CDR3 coding DNA: TGTGCCAGCAGTCTACGACTAGCGGGGGGCCAAGAGACCCAGTACTTC. It codes for CASSLRLAGGQETQYF.

The chain uses TRBV11-3 and TRBJ1-1; D possibly corresponds to TRBD1 (6 bases). Germline V CDR1 and CDR2: SGHNT, YENEEA. Trimming took 2 bases from V and 2 from J, leaving 21 bases between them. This CDR3 region has 18 residues. In DNA form, the CDR3 reads TGTGCCAGCAGCTTAAGGGACGAAACAAACAGGGAAAACACTGAAGCTTTCTTT. Its protein product is CASSLRDETNRENTEAFF.

This clonotype was recorded many times. This chain links TRBV7-8 with TRBJ2-1; D is ambiguous. Germline V gene data show CDR1 as SGHVS and CDR2 as FQNEAQ. Trimming cost V 5 bases and J 9 bases, with 14 bases left between them. This CDR3 has 13 residues. CDR3: CASSTSWVGEQFF. The CDR3 coding sequence is TGTGCCAGCAGCACAAGTTGGGTTGGTGAGCAGTTCTTC.

Ten or more counts support this clonotype. The genes are TRBV7-2 and TRBJ2-5; TRBD1 or TRBD2 may be the D gene (5 bases each). V was clipped by 4 bases and J by 5 bases, with 11 bases between them. The germline CDR1 and CDR2 sequences are SGHTA and FQGNSA. This CDR3 has 13 amino acids. The CDR3 DNA reads as TGTGCCAGCAGCTCAGATGGGGGTGAGACCCAGTACTTC. This sequence encodes CASSSDGGETQYF.

This clonotype has a handful of counts. The V gene is TRBV11-2, the J gene TRBJ1-6; D is uncertain. This CDR3 has 14 amino acids. Germline V gene data show CDR1 as SGHAT and CDR2 as FQNNGV. V lost 1 base and J 9 bases, leaving 10 bases between the germline ends. Here the CDR3 reads CASSLVSSGSPLHF. CDR3 nucleotide sequence: TGTGCCAGCAGCTTAGTTTCGAGTGGTTCACCCCTCCACTTT. The full variable domain, rest sourced from reference TRBV11-2 and TRBJ1-6, is EAGVAQSPRYKIIEKRQSVAFWCNPISGHATLYWYQQILGQGPKLLIQFQNNGVVDDSQLPKDRFSAERLKGVDSTLKIQPAKLEDSAVYLCASSLVSSGSPLHFGNGTRLTVT.

Only a few counts were recorded for this clonotype. The chain is built from TRBV7-3 and TRBJ2-6; the D gene is possibly TRBD1 (6 bases). V gave up 5 bases and J gave up 6 bases, with 23 bases separating them. Looked up from germline, CDR1 is SGHTA and CDR2 is FQGTGA. The CDR3 has 18 amino acids. The chain's CDR3 is CASSALDRGPLVANVLTF. The CDR3 DNA sequence: TGTGCCAGCAGCGCCTTGGACAGAGGGCCGCTTGTGGCCAACGTCCTGACTTTC.

The rearrangement links TRBV4-1 to TRBJ1-5, with 7 bases that match TRBD1. Germline V gene data show CDR1 as MGHRA and CDR2 as YSYEKL. There are 15 residues in the CDR3. V was clipped by 3 bases and J by 2 bases; unmatched bases: 4. As DNA, the CDR3 is TGCGCCAGCAGCCACCAGGGGGGGGGCAATCAGCCCCAGCATTTT. Its protein is CASSHQGGGNQPQHF.

CDR3 region: CASSLTGDEAFF. CDR3 DNA sequence: TGCGCCAGCAGCTTAACAGGTGATGAAGCTTTCTTT. The V call is TRBV5-1, the J call TRBJ1-1, with a weak D call TRBD1 (5 bases). This CDR3 contains 12 residues. Trimming stripped 2 bases from V and 7 bases from J, with 9 bases between. Germline CDR1 reads SGHRS; CDR2 reads YFSETQ.

The V call is TRBV3-1, the J call TRBJ2-3, with a weak D call TRBD2 (6 bases). V was cut by 0 bases and J by 3 bases, with 13 bases left in between. This CDR3 has 16 residues. CDR1 is LGHDT and CDR2 is YNNKEL in the germline V gene (reference sequence). The chain's CDR3 is CASSQDGMGGTDTQYF. In DNA form, the CDR3 reads TGTGCCAGCAGCCAAGATGGGATGGGAGGTACAGATACGCAGTATTTT.

This clonotype was counted only a few times. The chain carries TRBV12-3 or TRBV12-4 and TRBJ2-3; D is tentatively TRBD1 or TRBD2 (5 bases each). This CDR3 has 15 amino acids. Trimming left V 6 bases short and J 6 bases short, with 19 bases between. DNA of the CDR3: TGTGCCAGCAGCCTCGACGGTGGGGGATTCGATACGCAGTATTTT. Translated, it gives CASSLDGGGFDTQYF.